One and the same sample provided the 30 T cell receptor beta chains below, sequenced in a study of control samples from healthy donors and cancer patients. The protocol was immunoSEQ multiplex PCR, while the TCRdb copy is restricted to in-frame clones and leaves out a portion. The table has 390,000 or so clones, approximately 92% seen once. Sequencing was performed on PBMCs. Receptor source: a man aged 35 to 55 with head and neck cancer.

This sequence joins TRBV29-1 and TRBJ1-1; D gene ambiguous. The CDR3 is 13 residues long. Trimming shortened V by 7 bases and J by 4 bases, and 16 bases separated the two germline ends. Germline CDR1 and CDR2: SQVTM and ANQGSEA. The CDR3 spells CSASGPAGTEAFF. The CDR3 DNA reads TGCAGCGCTTCCGGGCCGGCGGGCACTGAAGCTTTCTTT.

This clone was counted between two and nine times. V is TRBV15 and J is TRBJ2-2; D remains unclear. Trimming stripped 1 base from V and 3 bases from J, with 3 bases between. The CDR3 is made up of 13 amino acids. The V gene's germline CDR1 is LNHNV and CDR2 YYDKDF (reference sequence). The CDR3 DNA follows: TGTGCCACCAGCAGAGTGGACACCGGGGAGCTGTTTTTT. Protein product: CATSRVDTGELFF.

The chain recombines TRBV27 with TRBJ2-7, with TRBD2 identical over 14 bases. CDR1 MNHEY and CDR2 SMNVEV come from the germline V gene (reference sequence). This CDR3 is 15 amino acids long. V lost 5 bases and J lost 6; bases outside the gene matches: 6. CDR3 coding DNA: TGTGCCAGCAGTCCCGGACTAGCGGGAGGCCGCGAGCAGTACTTC. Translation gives CASSPGLAGGREQYF.

The CDR3 nucleotides are TGTGCCTGGAGTGTGGCCACAGTATCCAAAGAAAAACTGTTTTTT. Its protein is CAWSVATVSKEKLFF. This rearrangement joins TRBV30 to TRBJ1-4; D unclear. V was pared by 0 bases and J by 8 bases, with 16 bases between. CDR1 and CDR2 from the germline V gene are GTSNPN and SVGIG (reference sequence). The CDR3 length is 15 residues.

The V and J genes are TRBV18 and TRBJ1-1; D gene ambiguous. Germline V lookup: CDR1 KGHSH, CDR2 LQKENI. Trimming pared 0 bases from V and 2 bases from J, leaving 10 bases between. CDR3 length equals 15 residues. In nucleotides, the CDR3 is TGTGCCAGCTCACCACCTGGTTCCGGAAACACTGAAGCTTTCTTT. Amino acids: CASSPPGSGNTEAFF.

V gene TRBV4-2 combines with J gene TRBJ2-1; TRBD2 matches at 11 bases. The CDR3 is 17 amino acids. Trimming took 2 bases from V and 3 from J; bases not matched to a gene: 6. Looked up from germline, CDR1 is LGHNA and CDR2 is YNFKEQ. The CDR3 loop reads CASSQNSGGAFYNEQFF. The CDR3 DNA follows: TGTGCCAGCAGCCAAAATAGCGGGGGGGCTTTCTACAATGAGCAGTTCTTC.

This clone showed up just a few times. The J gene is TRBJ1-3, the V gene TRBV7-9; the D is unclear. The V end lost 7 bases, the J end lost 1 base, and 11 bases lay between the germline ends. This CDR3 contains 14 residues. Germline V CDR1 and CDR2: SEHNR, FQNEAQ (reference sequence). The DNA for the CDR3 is TGTGCCAGCAACTGGGGAGGGTCTGGAAACACCATATATTTT. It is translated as CASNWGGSGNTIYF.

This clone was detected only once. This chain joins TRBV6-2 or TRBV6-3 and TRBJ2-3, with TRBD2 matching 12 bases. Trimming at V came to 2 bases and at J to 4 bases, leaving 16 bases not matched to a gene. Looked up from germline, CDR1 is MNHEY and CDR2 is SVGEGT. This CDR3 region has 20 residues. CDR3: CASSYRTSGVFSEGPDTQYF. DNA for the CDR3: TGTGCCAGCAGTTACCGGACTAGCGGGGTGTTTTCGGAGGGCCCAGATACGCAGTATTTT.

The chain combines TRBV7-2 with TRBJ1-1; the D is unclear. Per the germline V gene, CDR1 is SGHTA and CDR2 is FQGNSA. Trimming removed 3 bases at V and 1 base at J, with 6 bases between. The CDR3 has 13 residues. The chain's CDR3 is CASSLMTNTEAFF. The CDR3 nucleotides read TGTGCCAGCAGCTTGATGACGAACACTGAAGCTTTCTTT.

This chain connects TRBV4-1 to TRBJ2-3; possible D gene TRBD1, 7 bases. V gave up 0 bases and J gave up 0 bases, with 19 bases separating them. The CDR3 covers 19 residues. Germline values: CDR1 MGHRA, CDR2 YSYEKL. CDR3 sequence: CASSQEGGQSGYSTDTQYF. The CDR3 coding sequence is TGCGCCAGCAGCCAAGAGGGGGGACAGAGCGGTTATAGCACAGATACGCAGTATTTT.

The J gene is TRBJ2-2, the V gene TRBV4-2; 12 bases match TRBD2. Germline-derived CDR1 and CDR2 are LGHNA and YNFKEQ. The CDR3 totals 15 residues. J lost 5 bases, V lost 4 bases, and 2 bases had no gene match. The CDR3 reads CASSRGLAGTGELFF. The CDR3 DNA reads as TGTGCCAGCAGCCGAGGACTAGCGGGAACCGGGGAGCTGTTTTTT.

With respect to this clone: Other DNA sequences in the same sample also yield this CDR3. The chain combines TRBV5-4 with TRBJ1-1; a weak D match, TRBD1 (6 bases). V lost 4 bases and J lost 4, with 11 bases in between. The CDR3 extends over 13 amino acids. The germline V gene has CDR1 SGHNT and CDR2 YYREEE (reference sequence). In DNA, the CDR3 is TGTGCCAGCAGCCCCGGGACATCCACTGAAGCTTTCTTT. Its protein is CASSPGTSTEAFF.

The CDR3 DNA is TGCGCCAGCAGCCTAGACAGAAACAATGAGCAGTTCTTC. Protein product: CASSLDRNNEQFF. The genes are TRBV5-1 and TRBJ2-1, with D tentatively TRBD1 (5 bases). The CDR3 extends over 13 amino acids. The V end was cut by 4 bases, the J end by 5 bases, with 10 bases between. Germline loops: CDR1 SGHRS, CDR2 YFSETQ.

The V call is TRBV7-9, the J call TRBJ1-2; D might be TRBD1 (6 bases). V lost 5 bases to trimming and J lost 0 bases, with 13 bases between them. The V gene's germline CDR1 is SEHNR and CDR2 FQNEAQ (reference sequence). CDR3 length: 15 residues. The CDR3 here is CASSPGTSANYGYTF. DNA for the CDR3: TGTGCCAGCAGCCCGGGGACATCAGCTAACTATGGCTACACCTTC.

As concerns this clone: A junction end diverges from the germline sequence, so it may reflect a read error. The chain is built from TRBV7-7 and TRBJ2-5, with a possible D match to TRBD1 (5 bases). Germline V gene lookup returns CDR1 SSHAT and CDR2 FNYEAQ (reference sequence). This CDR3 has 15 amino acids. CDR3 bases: TGTGCTAGCAGCCCGGTTACAGGCACTCAAGAGACCCAGTACTTC. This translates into CASSPVTGTQETQYF.

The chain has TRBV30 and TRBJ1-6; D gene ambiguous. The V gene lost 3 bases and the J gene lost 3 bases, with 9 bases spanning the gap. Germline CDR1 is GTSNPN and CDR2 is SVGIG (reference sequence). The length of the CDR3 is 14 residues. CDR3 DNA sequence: TGTGCCTGGAGGACCGGCGGCTATAATTCACCCCTCCACTTT. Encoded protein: CAWRTGGYNSPLHF.

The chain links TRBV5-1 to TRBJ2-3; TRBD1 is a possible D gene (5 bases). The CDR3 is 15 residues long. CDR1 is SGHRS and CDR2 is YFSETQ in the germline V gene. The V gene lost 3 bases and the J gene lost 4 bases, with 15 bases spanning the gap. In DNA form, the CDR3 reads TGCGCCAGCAGCTGGATGGGTGGGGCCGCAGATACGCAGTATTTT. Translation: CASSWMGGAADTQYF. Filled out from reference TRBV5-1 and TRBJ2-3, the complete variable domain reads KAGVTQTPRYLIKTRGQQVTLSCSPISGHRSVSWYQQTPGQGLQFLFEYFSETQRNKGNFPGRFSGRQFSNSRSEMNVSTLELGDSALYLCASSWMGGAADTQYFGPGTRLTVL.

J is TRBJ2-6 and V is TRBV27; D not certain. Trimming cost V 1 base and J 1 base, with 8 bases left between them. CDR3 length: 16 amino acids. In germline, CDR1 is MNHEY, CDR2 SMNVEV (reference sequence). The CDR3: CASSLFVGSGANVLTF. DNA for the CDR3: TGTGCCAGCAGTTTATTTGTGGGGTCTGGGGCCAACGTCCTGACTTTC.

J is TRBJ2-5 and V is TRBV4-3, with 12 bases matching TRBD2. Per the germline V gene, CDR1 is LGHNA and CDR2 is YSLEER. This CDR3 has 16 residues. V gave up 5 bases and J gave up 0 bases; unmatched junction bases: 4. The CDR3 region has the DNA TGCGCCAGCAGCGATGGGACTAGCGGGTACCAAGAGACCCAGTACTTC. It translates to CASSDGTSGYQETQYF.

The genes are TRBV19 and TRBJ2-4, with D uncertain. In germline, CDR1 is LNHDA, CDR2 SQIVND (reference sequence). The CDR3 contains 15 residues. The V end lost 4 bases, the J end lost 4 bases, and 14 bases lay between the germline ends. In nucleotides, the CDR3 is TGTGCCAGTAGTACCCCGACAAGGAAGAAAAACATTCAGTACTTC. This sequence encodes CASSTPTRKKNIQYF. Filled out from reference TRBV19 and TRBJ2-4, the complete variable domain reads DGGITQSPKYLFRKEGQNVTLSCEQNLNHDAMYWYRQDPGQGLRLIYYSQIVNDFQKGDIAEGYSVSREKKESFPLTVTSAQKNPTAFYLCASSTPTRKKNIQYFGAGTRLSVL.

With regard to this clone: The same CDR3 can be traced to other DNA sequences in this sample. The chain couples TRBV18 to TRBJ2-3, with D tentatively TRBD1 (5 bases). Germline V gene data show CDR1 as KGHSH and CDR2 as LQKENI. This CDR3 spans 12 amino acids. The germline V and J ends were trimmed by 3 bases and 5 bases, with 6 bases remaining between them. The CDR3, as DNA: TGTGCCAGCTCACCTCAGGGAGATACGCAGTATTTT. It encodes CASSPQGDTQYF.

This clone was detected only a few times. The CDR3 reads CASSSLRDTKNHEQYF. In DNA, the CDR3 is TGTGCCAGCAGCTCACTCCGGGACACTAAGAACCACGAGCAGTACTTC. The chain combines TRBV27 with TRBJ2-7; maybe TRBD1 (6 bases). The length of the CDR3 is 16 residues. CDR1 is MNHEY, CDR2 SMNVEV, per germline (reference sequence). Trimming cost V 6 bases and J 5 bases, with 23 bases left between them.

CDR3 sequence reads: CASSKDRYSGANVLTF. The DNA for the CDR3 is TGTGCCAGCAGCAAGGACCGCTACTCTGGGGCCAACGTCCTGACTTTC. V gene TRBV21-1 combines with J gene TRBJ2-6. TRBV21-1 is noted as a pseudogene. The CDR3 loop spans 16 amino acids.

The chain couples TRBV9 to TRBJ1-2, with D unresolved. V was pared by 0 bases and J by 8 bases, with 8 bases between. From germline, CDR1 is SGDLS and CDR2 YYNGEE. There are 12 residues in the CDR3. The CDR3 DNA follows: TGTGCCAGCAGCGTAGGGGGTTCCGGCTACACCTTC. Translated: CASSVGGSGYTF.

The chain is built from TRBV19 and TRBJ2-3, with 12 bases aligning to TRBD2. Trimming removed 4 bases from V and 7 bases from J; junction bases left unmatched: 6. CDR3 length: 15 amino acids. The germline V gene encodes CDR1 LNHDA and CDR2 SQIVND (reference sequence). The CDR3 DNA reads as TGTGCCAGTAGTAGACTAGCGGGAGTGGGTAATACGCAGTATTTT. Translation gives CASSRLAGVGNTQYF.

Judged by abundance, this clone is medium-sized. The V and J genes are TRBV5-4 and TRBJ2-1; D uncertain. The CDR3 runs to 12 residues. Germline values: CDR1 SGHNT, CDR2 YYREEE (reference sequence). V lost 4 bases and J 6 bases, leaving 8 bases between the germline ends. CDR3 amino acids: CASSTWSNEQFF. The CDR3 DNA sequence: TGTGCCAGCAGCACATGGTCCAATGAGCAGTTCTTC.

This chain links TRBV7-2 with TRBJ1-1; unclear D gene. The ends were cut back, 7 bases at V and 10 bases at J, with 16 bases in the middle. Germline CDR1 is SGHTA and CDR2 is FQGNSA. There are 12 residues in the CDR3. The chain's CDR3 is CASTDPFAGAFF. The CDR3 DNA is TGTGCCAGCACTGACCCCTTTGCGGGAGCTTTCTTT.

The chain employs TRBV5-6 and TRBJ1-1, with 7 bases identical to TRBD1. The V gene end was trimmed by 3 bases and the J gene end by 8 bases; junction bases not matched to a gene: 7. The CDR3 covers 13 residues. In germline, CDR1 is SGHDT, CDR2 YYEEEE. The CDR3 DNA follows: TGTGCCAGCAGCTCACCGGACAGGCCCGAAGCTTTCTTT. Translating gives CASSSPDRPEAFF.

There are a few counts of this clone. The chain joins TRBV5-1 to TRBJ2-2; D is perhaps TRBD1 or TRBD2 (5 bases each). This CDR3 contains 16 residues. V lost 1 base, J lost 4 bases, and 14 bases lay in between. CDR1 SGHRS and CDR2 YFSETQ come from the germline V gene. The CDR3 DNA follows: TGCGCCAGCAGCTTGCAGGGCCCCGCGGGCACCGGGGAGCTGTTTTTT. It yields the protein CASSLQGPAGTGELFF.

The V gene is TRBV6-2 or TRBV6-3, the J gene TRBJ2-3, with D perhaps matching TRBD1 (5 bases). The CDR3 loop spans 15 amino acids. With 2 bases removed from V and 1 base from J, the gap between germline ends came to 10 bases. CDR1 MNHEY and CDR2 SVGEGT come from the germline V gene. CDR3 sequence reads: CASSYPPRGTDTQYF. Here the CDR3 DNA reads TGTGCCAGCAGTTACCCTCCCAGGGGCACAGATACGCAGTATTTT.